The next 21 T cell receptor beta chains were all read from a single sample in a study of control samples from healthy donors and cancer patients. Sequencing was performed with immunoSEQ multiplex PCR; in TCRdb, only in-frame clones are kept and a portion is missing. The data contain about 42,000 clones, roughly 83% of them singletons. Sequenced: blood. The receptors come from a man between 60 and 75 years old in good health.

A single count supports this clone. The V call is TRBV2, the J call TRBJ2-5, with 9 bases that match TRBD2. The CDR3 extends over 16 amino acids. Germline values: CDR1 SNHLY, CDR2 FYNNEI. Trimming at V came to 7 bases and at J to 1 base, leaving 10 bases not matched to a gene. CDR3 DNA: TGTGCCAGCACCTGGGCTAGCGGGGACCTCCAAGAGACCCAGTACTTC. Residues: CASTWASGDLQETQYF.

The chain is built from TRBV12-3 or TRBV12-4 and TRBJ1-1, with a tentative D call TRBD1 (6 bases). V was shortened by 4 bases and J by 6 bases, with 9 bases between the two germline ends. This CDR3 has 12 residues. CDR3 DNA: TGTGCCAGCAGTTCTCGGACAGCTGAAGCTTTCTTT. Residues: CASSSRTAEAFF.

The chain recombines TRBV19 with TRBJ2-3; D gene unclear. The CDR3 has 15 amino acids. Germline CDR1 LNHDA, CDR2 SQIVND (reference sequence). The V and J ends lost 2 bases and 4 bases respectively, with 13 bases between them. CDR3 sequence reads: CASSISGQSPDTQYF. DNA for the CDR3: TGTGCCAGTAGTATATCTGGGCAGAGCCCAGATACGCAGTATTTT.

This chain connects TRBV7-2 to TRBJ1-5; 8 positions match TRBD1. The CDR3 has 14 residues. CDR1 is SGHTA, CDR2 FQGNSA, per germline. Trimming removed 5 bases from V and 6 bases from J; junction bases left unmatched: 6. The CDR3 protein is CASSPDRAGQPQHF. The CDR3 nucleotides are TGTGCCAGCAGCCCGGACAGGGCAGGTCAGCCCCAGCATTTT.

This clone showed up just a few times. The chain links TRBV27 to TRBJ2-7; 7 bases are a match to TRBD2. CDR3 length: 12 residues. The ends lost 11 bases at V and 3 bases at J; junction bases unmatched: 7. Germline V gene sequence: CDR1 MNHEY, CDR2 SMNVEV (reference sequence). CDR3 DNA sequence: TGTGCCGTCCGAGGGAGGGGCTACGAGCAGTACTTC. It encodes CAVRGRGYEQYF.

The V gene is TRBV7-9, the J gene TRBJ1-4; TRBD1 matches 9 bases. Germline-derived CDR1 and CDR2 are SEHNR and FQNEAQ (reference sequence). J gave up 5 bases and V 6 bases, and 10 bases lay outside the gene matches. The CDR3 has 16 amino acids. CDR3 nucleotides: TGTGCCAGCAGTTACGGACAGGGGCTGGGGAATGAAAAACTGTTTTTT. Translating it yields CASSYGQGLGNEKLFF.

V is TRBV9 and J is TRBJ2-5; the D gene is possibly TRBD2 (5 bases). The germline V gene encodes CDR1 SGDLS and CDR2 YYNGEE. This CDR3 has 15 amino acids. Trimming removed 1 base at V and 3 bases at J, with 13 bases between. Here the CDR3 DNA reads TGTGCCAGCAGCGTAATTGAGGGCGGTAAAGAGACCCAGTACTTC. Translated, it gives CASSVIEGGKETQYF. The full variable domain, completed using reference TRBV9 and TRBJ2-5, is DSGVTQTPKHLITATGQRVTLRCSPRSGDLSVYWYQQSLDQGLQFLIQYYNGEERAKGNILERFSAQQFPDLHSELNLSSLELGDSALYFCASSVIEGGKETQYFGPGTRLLVL.

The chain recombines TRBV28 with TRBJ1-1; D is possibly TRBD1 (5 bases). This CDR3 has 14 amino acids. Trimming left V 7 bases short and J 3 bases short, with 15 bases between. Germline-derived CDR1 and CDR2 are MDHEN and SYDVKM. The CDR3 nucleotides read TGTGCCAGCATCGTACCGGGGGGGTACACTGAAGCTTTCTTT. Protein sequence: CASIVPGGYTEAFF. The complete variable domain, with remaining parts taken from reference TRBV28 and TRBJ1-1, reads DVKVTQSSRYLVKRTGEKVFLECVQDMDHENMFWYRQDPGLGLRLIYFSYDVKMKEKGDIPEGYSVSREKKERFSLILESASTNQTSMYLCASIVPGGYTEAFFGQGTRLTVV.

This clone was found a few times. This CDR3 is CASSFRQDTEAFF. CDR3 in DNA: TGTGCCAGCAGTTTCCGACAGGACACTGAAGCTTTCTTT. The V and J genes are TRBV6-5 and TRBJ1-1, with D possibly TRBD1 on 6 matching bases. The CDR3 totals 13 residues. CDR1 MNHEY and CDR2 SVGAGI come from the germline V gene. V was trimmed by 4 bases and J by 3 bases, leaving 9 bases between them.

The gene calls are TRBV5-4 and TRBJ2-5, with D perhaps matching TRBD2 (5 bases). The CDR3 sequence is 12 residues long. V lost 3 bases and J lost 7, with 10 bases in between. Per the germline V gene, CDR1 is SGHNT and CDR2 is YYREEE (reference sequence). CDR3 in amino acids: CASSSTAGTQYF. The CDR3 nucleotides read TGTGCCAGCAGCTCGACCGCGGGGACCCAGTACTTC.

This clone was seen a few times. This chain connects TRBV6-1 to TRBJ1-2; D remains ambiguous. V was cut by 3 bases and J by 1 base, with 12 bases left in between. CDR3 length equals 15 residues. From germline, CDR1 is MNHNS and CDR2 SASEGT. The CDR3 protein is CASSDWAPVNYGYTF. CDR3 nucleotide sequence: TGTGCCAGCAGTGATTGGGCGCCAGTTAACTATGGCTACACCTTC.

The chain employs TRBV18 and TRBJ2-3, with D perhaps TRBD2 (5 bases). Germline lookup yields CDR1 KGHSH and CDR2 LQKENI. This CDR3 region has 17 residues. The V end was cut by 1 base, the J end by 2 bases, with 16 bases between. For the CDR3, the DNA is TGTGCCAGCTCACCACAGGTTTCGGGATACACCACAGATACGCAGTATTTT. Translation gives CASSPQVSGYTTDTQYF.

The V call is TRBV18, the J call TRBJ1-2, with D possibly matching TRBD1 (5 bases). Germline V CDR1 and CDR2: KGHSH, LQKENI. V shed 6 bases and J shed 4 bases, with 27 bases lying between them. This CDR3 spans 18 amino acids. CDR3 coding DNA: TGTGCCAGCTCCAAGGACGCCCTTGTGGGGGGAAAAATCTATGGCTACACCTTC. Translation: CASSKDALVGGKIYGYTF.

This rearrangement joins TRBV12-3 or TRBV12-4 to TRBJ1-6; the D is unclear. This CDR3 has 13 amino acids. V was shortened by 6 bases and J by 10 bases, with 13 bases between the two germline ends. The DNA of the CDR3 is TGTGCCAGCAGGGTAGGACCGGACTCACCCCTCCACTTT. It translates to CASRVGPDSPLHF.

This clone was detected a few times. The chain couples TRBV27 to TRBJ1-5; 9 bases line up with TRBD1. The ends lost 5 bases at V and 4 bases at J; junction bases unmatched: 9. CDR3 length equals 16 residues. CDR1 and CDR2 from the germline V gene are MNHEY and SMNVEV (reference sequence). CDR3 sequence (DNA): TGTGCCAGCAGTCGTAGGGGACAGGGTTGGAATCAGCCCCAGCATTTT. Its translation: CASSRRGQGWNQPQHF.

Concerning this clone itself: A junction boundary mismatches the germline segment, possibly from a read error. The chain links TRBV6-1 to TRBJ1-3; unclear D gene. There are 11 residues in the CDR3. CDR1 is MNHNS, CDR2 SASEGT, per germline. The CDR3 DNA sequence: TGTGCCAGCAGTGAGCACCGCTCTCAAGGTTTT. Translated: CASSEHRSQGF.

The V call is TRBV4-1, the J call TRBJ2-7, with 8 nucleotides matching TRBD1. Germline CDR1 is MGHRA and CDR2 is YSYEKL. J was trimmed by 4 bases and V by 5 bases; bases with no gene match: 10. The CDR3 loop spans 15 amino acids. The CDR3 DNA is TGCGCCAGCAGCTATAACCGGGACAGGCTGTACGAGCAGTACTTC. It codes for CASSYNRDRLYEQYF.

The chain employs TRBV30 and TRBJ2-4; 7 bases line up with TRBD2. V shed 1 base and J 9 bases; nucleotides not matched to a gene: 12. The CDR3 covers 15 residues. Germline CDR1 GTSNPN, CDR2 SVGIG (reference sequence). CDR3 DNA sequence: TGTGCCTGGAGTGGGGATAGGACTAGAAGCCGCATTCAGTACTTC. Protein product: CAWSGDRTRSRIQYF.

CDR3 residues: CASRPQLNTGELFF. The CDR3 DNA follows: TGCGCCAGCAGACCGCAATTGAACACCGGGGAGCTGTTTTTT. The V gene is TRBV5-1, the J gene TRBJ2-2, with D unclear. The CDR3 spans 14 residues. V was cut by 5 bases and J by 1 base, with 9 bases left in between. The germline CDR1 and CDR2 sequences are SGHRS and YFSETQ.

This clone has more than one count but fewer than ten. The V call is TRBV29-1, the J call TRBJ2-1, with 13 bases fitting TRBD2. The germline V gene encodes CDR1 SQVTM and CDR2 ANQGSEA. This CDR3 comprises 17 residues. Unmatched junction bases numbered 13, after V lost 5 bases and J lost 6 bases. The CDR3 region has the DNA TGCAGCGTTCTCAACTCTAGGACTAGCGGGAGTTTCAATGAGCAGTTCTTC. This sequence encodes CSVLNSRTSGSFNEQFF.

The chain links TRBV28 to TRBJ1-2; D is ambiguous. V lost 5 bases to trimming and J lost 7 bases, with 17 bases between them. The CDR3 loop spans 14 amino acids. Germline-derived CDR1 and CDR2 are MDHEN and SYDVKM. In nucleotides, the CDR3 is TGTGCCAGCAGTCCCCCCGGGTCGTACTTTGGCTACACCTTC. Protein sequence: CASSPPGSYFGYTF.